A selection of T cell receptor beta chains follows, all from one sample in a study of shared clonotypes between healthy human individuals. The repertoire was sequenced with immunoSEQ multiplex PCR; TCRdb's copy has only in-frame clones and lacks some. Of 490,000 or so clones in the sample, around 79% are singletons; the top ten hold 9.5% to 15%. What was sequenced was PBMCs. These receptors were obtained from a woman in her thirties or forties in good health. Some clones in this sample may be carry-over from other donors' samples. CDR3s include the opening cysteine and the closing phenylalanine or tryptophan. The D gene is left open where the match is weak. Size is stated for part of the rows, as once, few or many counts, or as a class when the clone is expanded.

TRBD2 TRBJ2-1 many TRBV28 CASSIAGEPYNEQFF TGTGCCAGCAGTATAGCGGGAGAACCCTACAATGAGCAGTTCTTC
TRBD1 TRBJ1-4 . TRBV10-3 CAISPGQEDEKLFF TGTGCCATCTCCCCGGGACAGGAGGATGAAAAACTGTTTTTT
TRBD2 TRBJ2-7 . TRBV30 CAWSGLDRLPWEGYEQYF TGTGCCTGGAGTGGGCTGGATCGTCTGCCGTGGGAGGGGTACGAGCAGTACTTC
. TRBJ2-7 . TRBV27 CASSLDWGSSSYEQYF TGTGCCAGCAGTTTGGACTGGGGCTCCAGCTCCTACGAGCAGTACTTC
. TRBJ1-1 few TRBV7-2 CASSFRGGNTEAFF TGTGCCAGCAGCTTTCGTGGGGGGAACACTGAAGCTTTCTTT
. TRBJ1-5 once TRBV5-1 CASSLGTVQGPQHF TGCGCCAGCAGCTTAGGGACGGTTCAGGGGCCCCAGCATTTT
. TRBJ2-3 . TRBV27 CASSLQASTDTQYF TGTGCCAGCAGCCTCCAAGCGAGCACAGATACGCAGTATTTT
TRBD1 TRBJ2-7 few TRBV23-1 CASSQRDRFEEQYF TGCGCCAGCAGTCAACGGGACAGGTTTGAGGAGCAGTACTTC
. TRBJ1-6 . TRBV28 CASSAPIGSPLHF TGTGCCAGCAGTGCCCCAATAGGGTCACCCCTCCACTTT
. TRBJ2-7 . TRBV27 CASMFFGGSSYEQYF TGTGCCAGCATGTTTTTCGGCGGAAGCTCCTACGAGCAGTACTTC
TRBD1 TRBJ1-6 once TRBV11-2 CASSLGPGTVNSPLHF TGTGCCAGCAGCTTAGGACCCGGGACAGTTAATTCACCCCTCCACTTT
. TRBJ2-6 . TRBV6-5 CASTQDISGANVLTF TGTGCCAGCACCCAGGACATTTCTGGGGCCAACGTCCTGACTTTC
. TRBJ2-7 . TRBV7-8 CASSLEGSEQYF TGTGCCAGCAGCTTAGAAGGGAGCGAGCAGTACTTC
TRBD2 TRBJ2-2 . TRBV27 CASSLSSGRARGELFF TGTGCCAGCAGTCTCTCGAGCGGGAGGGCCCGCGGGGAGCTGTTTTTT
. TRBJ1-5 few TRBV19 CASSTRRTSNQPQHF TGTGCCAGTAGTACCAGACGGACTAGCAATCAGCCCCAGCATTTT
. TRBJ1-2 . TRBV7-9 CASSPPLLGYGYTF TGTGCCAGCAGCCCCCCGCTTCTAGGCTATGGCTACACCTTC
. TRBJ2-7 . TRBV28 CASSTIGLDRPYEQYF TGTGCCAGCAGTACTATAGGACTAGACAGGCCCTACGAGCAGTACTTC
TRBD1 TRBJ1-3 . TRBV7-6 CASSSQPGVQGASGNTIYF TGTGCCAGCAGCTCCCAGCCAGGGGTCCAGGGGGCCTCTGGAAACACCATATATTTT
TRBD2 TRBJ2-1 . TRBV2 CASASGLGVDEQFF TGTGCCAGCGCCTCAGGACTAGGAGTAGATGAGCAGTTCTTC
. TRBJ1-5 . TRBV28 CASTSGGVRQPQHF TGTGCCAGCACCAGTGGTGGGGTCCGGCAGCCCCAGCATTTT
. TRBJ2-5 . TRBV5-6 CASSLYREGTQYF TGTGCCAGCAGCTTGTACAGGGAAGGGACCCAGTACTTC
TRBD1 TRBJ2-2 . TRBV2 CASSPQGGRGELFF TGTGCCAGCAGTCCACAGGGGGGCCGCGGGGAGCTGTTTTTT
. TRBJ1-5 once TRBV19 CASWRGVGQPQHF TGTGCCAGCTGGAGGGGGGTGGGGCAGCCCCAGCATTTT
. TRBJ1-4 . TRBV7-9 CASSLVGQGDEKLFF TGTGCCAGCAGCTTAGTCGGGCAGGGCGATGAAAAACTGTTTTTT
TRBD2 TRBJ2-3 . TRBV7-2 CASSLIAGDRTDTQYF TGTGCCAGCAGCTTAATAGCGGGAGATCGCACAGATACGCAGTATTTT
. TRBJ2-2 many TRBV5-4 CASSLKLGNTGELFF TGTGCCAGCAGCTTGAAACTCGGAAACACCGGGGAGCTGTTTTTT
. TRBJ1-1 . TRBV5-1 CASSPYSDSANTEAFF TGCGCCAGCAGCCCTTACTCGGACAGTGCGAACACTGAAGCTTTCTTT
TRBD2 TRBJ2-7 . TRBV11-2 CASSLRARGLAGVEQYF TGTGCCAGCAGCCTCCGAGCTCGGGGACTAGCGGGAGTAGAGCAGTACTTC
. TRBJ2-7 . TRBV2 CASSGASYEQYF TGTGCCAGCAGCGGGGCCTCCTACGAGCAGTACTTC
. TRBJ1-4 once TRBV5-1 CASSLLAGGVDEKLFF TGCGCCAGCAGCTTGTTGGCGGGGGGCGTCGATGAAAAACTGTTTTTT
TRBD1 TRBJ2-7 . TRBV5-1 CASSVPGQAGEQYF TGCGCCAGCAGCGTCCCGGGACAGGCGGGCGAGCAGTACTTC